These T cell receptor beta chains were read from a single sample in a study of blood T cell repertoires in COVID-19. Clones were read by immunoSEQ multiplex PCR, and TCRdb kept only the in-frame ones, dropping some. The repertoire has 65,000 to 90,000 clones, 65% to 85% of them found once; the top ten carry roughly 2.5%. The sample was peripheral blood. These receptors were obtained from a man aged 80 or over with active or convalescent COVID-19. CDR3s include the opening cysteine and the closing phenylalanine or tryptophan. Each record gives: J gene, D gene, V gene, clone size, CDR3 DNA, CDR3 protein. The D gene is left open where the match is weak. Only some rows state a clone size, as once, few, many or a class for expanded clones.

j_call: TRBJ1-3
d_call: TRBD1
v_call: TRBV5-1
clone_size: once
cdr3_nt: TGCGCCAGCAGCTTTACAGGGGCCGGCACCATATATTTT
cdr3_aa: CASSFTGAGTIYF

j_call: TRBJ2-7
d_call: TRBD2
v_call: TRBV6-2/TRBV6-3
clone_size: .
cdr3_nt: TGTGCCAGCAGTGGACCTCGGGCGGGAGCCTACGAGCAGTACTTC
cdr3_aa: CASSGPRAGAYEQYF

j_call: TRBJ1-2
d_call: .
v_call: TRBV6-6
clone_size: .
cdr3_nt: TGTGCCAGCAGTTACCGCGGCGGGGGCTATGGCTACACCTTC
cdr3_aa: CASSYRGGGYGYTF

j_call: TRBJ1-2
d_call: .
v_call: TRBV5-1
clone_size: .
cdr3_nt: TGCGCCAGCAGCTTGGACGGCAGGGGCGTGGGAGGCTACACCTTC
cdr3_aa: CASSLDGRGVGGYTF

j_call: TRBJ1-2
d_call: .
v_call: TRBV19
clone_size: .
cdr3_nt: TGTGCCAGTAGTATTTTTCGGGCAGGGAGGGGAGCTAACTATGGCTACACCTTC
cdr3_aa: CASSIFRAGRGANYGYTF

j_call: TRBJ1-6
d_call: .
v_call: TRBV5-8
clone_size: once
cdr3_nt: TGTGCCAGCAGCTTTCGTTCGGGGAGAAATTCACCCCTCCACTTT
cdr3_aa: CASSFRSGRNSPLHF

j_call: TRBJ1-5
d_call: .
v_call: TRBV2
clone_size: .
cdr3_nt: TGTGCCAGCAGTGAAATGACAGACAATCAGCCCCAGCATTTT
cdr3_aa: CASSEMTDNQPQHF

j_call: TRBJ2-2
d_call: .
v_call: TRBV7-9
clone_size: .
cdr3_nt: TGTGCCAGCTCCAGGGGGGGCCCCACCGGGGAGCTGTTTTTT
cdr3_aa: CASSRGGPTGELFF

j_call: TRBJ2-7
d_call: TRBD1
v_call: TRBV15
clone_size: .
cdr3_nt: TGTGCCACCAGCAGCGGGGACAGGAGAAACGAGCAGTACTTC
cdr3_aa: CATSSGDRRNEQYF

j_call: TRBJ2-7
d_call: .
v_call: TRBV7-2
clone_size: .
cdr3_nt: TGTGCCAGCAGCTTGGGCAGAAGCTCCTACGAGCAGTACTTC
cdr3_aa: CASSLGRSSYEQYF

j_call: TRBJ2-7
d_call: .
v_call: TRBV29-1
clone_size: few
cdr3_nt: TGCAGCGTAGCGGAGTCCTACGAGCAGTACTTC
cdr3_aa: CSVAESYEQYF

j_call: TRBJ2-3
d_call: .
v_call: TRBV7-2
clone_size: few
cdr3_nt: TGTGCCAGCAGCTTACTGGGCAGCACAGATACGCAGTATTTT
cdr3_aa: CASSLLGSTDTQYF

j_call: TRBJ1-4
d_call: .
v_call: TRBV25-1
clone_size: once
cdr3_nt: TGTGCCAGCACCCACGCAGGGACTAATGAAAAACTGTTTTTT
cdr3_aa: CASTHAGTNEKLFF

j_call: TRBJ2-7
d_call: .
v_call: TRBV29-1
clone_size: .
cdr3_nt: TGCAGCGTAGCCGGGACAACCTACGAGCAGTACTTC
cdr3_aa: CSVAGTTYEQYF

j_call: TRBJ2-2
d_call: TRBD2
v_call: TRBV7-2
clone_size: .
cdr3_nt: TGTGCCAGCACCCCGGGGGGGCGGGGGGCGGCCACCGGGGAGCTGTTTTTT
cdr3_aa: CASTPGGRGAATGELFF

j_call: TRBJ2-5
d_call: .
v_call: TRBV3-1/TRBV3-2
clone_size: .
cdr3_nt: TGTGCCAGCAGCTTCCGAAGAGGGCAAGAGACCCAGTACTTC
cdr3_aa: CASSFRRGQETQYF

j_call: TRBJ2-7
d_call: TRBD2
v_call: TRBV7-2
clone_size: .
cdr3_nt: TGTGCCAGCAGCTTAGTCGCGGCCAGAGGGACTAGCGAATACGAGCAGTACTTC
cdr3_aa: CASSLVAARGTSEYEQYF

j_call: TRBJ2-7
d_call: TRBD1
v_call: TRBV7-9
clone_size: few
cdr3_nt: TGTGCCAGCAGCGTAAACAGGGGTCCCTACGAGCAGTACTTC
cdr3_aa: CASSVNRGPYEQYF

j_call: TRBJ1-3
d_call: TRBD1
v_call: TRBV2
clone_size: .
cdr3_nt: TGTGCCAGCAGCCAGGACAGGAGCTCTGGAAACACCATATATTTT
cdr3_aa: CASSQDRSSGNTIYF

j_call: TRBJ2-3
d_call: TRBD2
v_call: TRBV11-2
clone_size: .
cdr3_nt: TGTGCCAGCAGCCGGAATAGCGGGAGGGCAGATACGCAGTATTTT
cdr3_aa: CASSRNSGRADTQYF

j_call: TRBJ1-2
d_call: .
v_call: TRBV10-1
clone_size: few
cdr3_nt: TGCGCCAGCAGCCCTTTACTTGGCTACACCTTC
cdr3_aa: CASSPLLGYTF

j_call: TRBJ1-1
d_call: TRBD1
v_call: TRBV5-5
clone_size: once
cdr3_nt: TGTGCCAGCAGCCAGGGACAGCTGAACACTGAAGCTTTCTTT
cdr3_aa: CASSQGQLNTEAFF

j_call: TRBJ1-2
d_call: .
v_call: TRBV7-2
clone_size: .
cdr3_nt: TGTGCCAGCAGCCCCAGCGGAGACCGAGCCAACTATGGCTACACCTTC
cdr3_aa: CASSPSGDRANYGYTF

j_call: TRBJ2-5
d_call: .
v_call: TRBV18
clone_size: .
cdr3_nt: TGTGCCAGCTCACAAGCGGTTCTGGAGACCCAGTACTTC
cdr3_aa: CASSQAVLETQYF

j_call: TRBJ2-7
d_call: .
v_call: TRBV7-2
clone_size: .
cdr3_nt: TGTGCCAGCAGCTTATTGGCAGGGCGCTACGAGCAGTACTTC
cdr3_aa: CASSLLAGRYEQYF

j_call: TRBJ1-3
d_call: .
v_call: TRBV6-6
clone_size: .
cdr3_nt: TGTGCCAGCAGTTACTCGTTTCCCACTGGAAACACCATATATTTT
cdr3_aa: CASSYSFPTGNTIYF

j_call: TRBJ2-7
d_call: TRBD1
v_call: TRBV7-9
clone_size: .
cdr3_nt: TGTGCCAGCAGCCACGGACAGGGGGCTTCCTACGAGCAGTACTTC
cdr3_aa: CASSHGQGASYEQYF

j_call: TRBJ1-2
d_call: .
v_call: TRBV28
clone_size: .
cdr3_nt: TGTGCCAGCAGTCCCCTCCGCGGGGGCGGTAACTATGGCTACACCTTC
cdr3_aa: CASSPLRGGGNYGYTF

j_call: TRBJ1-1
d_call: TRBD1
v_call: TRBV5-4
clone_size: .
cdr3_nt: TGTGCCAGCAGCTTGGGCAGGGGGAGGTCGGCTGAAGCTTTCTTT
cdr3_aa: CASSLGRGRSAEAFF

j_call: TRBJ2-5
d_call: TRBD1
v_call: TRBV30
clone_size: .
cdr3_nt: TGTGCCTGGAGTTTGGGCAGGGGGCCAGAGACCCAGTACTTC
cdr3_aa: CAWSLGRGPETQYF

j_call: TRBJ1-1
d_call: .
v_call: TRBV20-1
clone_size: .
cdr3_nt: TGCAGTGCTAGTGGGGGCTTGAACACTGAAGCTTTCTTT
cdr3_aa: CSASGGLNTEAFF

j_call: TRBJ1-1
d_call: TRBD1
v_call: TRBV4-2
clone_size: .
cdr3_nt: TGTGCCAGCAGCCAAGACAGGGGGCGAGGTGAAGCTTTCTTT
cdr3_aa: CASSQDRGRGEAFF

j_call: TRBJ2-3
d_call: TRBD2
v_call: TRBV19
clone_size: .
cdr3_nt: TGTGCCAGTAGTATAGTGGGGAGGGCCTCTGGAGATACGCAGTATTTT
cdr3_aa: CASSIVGRASGDTQYF

j_call: TRBJ2-4
d_call: .
v_call: TRBV10-3
clone_size: few
cdr3_nt: TGTGCCATCAGTGAGCCCCAGATGGCCAAAAACATTCAGTACTTC
cdr3_aa: CAISEPQMAKNIQYF

j_call: TRBJ1-2
d_call: .
v_call: TRBV12-5
clone_size: .
cdr3_nt: TGTGCTAGTGGTTTGGTAGCTCACCGGGACACTCACTATGGCTACACCTTC
cdr3_aa: CASGLVAHRDTHYGYTF

j_call: TRBJ2-3
d_call: .
v_call: TRBV10-1
clone_size: .
cdr3_nt: TGCGCCAGCGGCTTACCGGGGGCAGATACGCAGTATTTT
cdr3_aa: CASGLPGADTQYF

j_call: TRBJ1-2
d_call: TRBD1
v_call: TRBV25-1
clone_size: .
cdr3_nt: TGTGCCAGCAGCACAGGGGTTGGGGGCTACACCTTC
cdr3_aa: CASSTGVGGYTF

j_call: TRBJ2-1
d_call: TRBD2
v_call: TRBV6-5
clone_size: once
cdr3_nt: TGTGCCAGCAGAGGACTAGCAGCATACAATGAGCAGTTCTTC
cdr3_aa: CASRGLAAYNEQFF

j_call: TRBJ1-5
d_call: .
v_call: TRBV20-1
clone_size: .
cdr3_nt: TGCAGTGCTAGTTCCGGGACAAATAGCAATCAGCCCCAGCATTTT
cdr3_aa: CSASSGTNSNQPQHF

j_call: TRBJ2-1
d_call: .
v_call: TRBV5-4
clone_size: .
cdr3_nt: TGTGCCAGCAGCTTCCGGACACCGTCAAATGAGCAGTTCTTC
cdr3_aa: CASSFRTPSNEQFF

j_call: TRBJ2-3
d_call: .
v_call: TRBV28
clone_size: .
cdr3_nt: TGTGCCAGCATCTTGAGGCCAGGGCGCACAGATACGCAGTATTTT
cdr3_aa: CASILRPGRTDTQYF

j_call: TRBJ1-1
d_call: TRBD1
v_call: TRBV27
clone_size: .
cdr3_nt: TGTGCCAGCAGTTGGGACAGGGCCTATATGAACACTGAAGCTTTCTTT
cdr3_aa: CASSWDRAYMNTEAFF